These 16 T cell receptor beta chains were all obtained from the same sample, sequenced in a study of cytomegalovirus exposure and HLA in healthy donors. The PCR made use of 60 Vbeta and 13 Jbeta primers. Only in-frame clones appear in the TCRdb table, and some are missing; sequencing was by immunoSEQ multiplex PCR. The data contain about 120,000 clones, around 79% of them seen just once; the ten biggest clones take up roughly 3.1%. The sequencing sample was made of PBMCs. These receptors originate from a woman younger than 45 in good health and CMV-seropositive.

DNA of the CDR3: TGTGCCAGCACCGTAGGGGCAGGGGGAACCTCCTACGAGCAGTACTTC. It yields the protein CASTVGAGGTSYEQYF. The chain recombines TRBV28 with TRBJ2-7, with 7 bases that match TRBD1. This CDR3 spans 16 amino acids. Germline trimming cut 7 bases from V and 0 bases from J; bases unmatched to any gene: 12. Per germline, CDR1 MDHEN and CDR2 SYDVKM.

The rearrangement uses TRBV7-2 and TRBJ2-3; D is possibly TRBD2 (5 bases). Trimming took off 5 bases at V and 5 bases at J, with 11 bases between the two ends. CDR1 and CDR2 from the germline V gene are SGHTA and FQGNSA. The length of the CDR3 is 13 residues. CDR3 region: CASSTTRGDTQYF. The CDR3, as DNA: TGTGCCAGCAGCACCACTCGGGGAGATACGCAGTATTTT.

DNA of the CDR3: TGTGCCAGCAGCCGACAGGGTAGAAACACTGAAGCTTTCTTT. It yields the protein CASSRQGRNTEAFF. The chain joins TRBV2 to TRBJ1-1, with 7 nucleotides matching TRBD1. The V segment lost 6 bases and the J segment 2 bases; nucleotides outside the gene matches: 6. This CDR3 contains 14 residues. Per the germline V gene, CDR1 is SNHLY and CDR2 is FYNNEI.

The chain employs TRBV5-4 and TRBJ2-6, with 8 positions matching TRBD2. After removal of 2 bases from V and 0 bases from J, the junction contained 10 bases not matched to a gene. The V gene's germline CDR1 is SGHNT and CDR2 YYREEE (reference sequence). CDR3 length equals 19 residues. The CDR3 loop is CASSFGAGGGASGANVLTF. The DNA for the CDR3 is TGTGCCAGCAGCTTTGGTGCGGGGGGCGGAGCCTCTGGGGCCAACGTCCTGACTTTC.

In regard to this clone: Given a much more abundant clone one base away, this may be a read error. This rearrangement joins TRBV7-9 to TRBJ1-4, with 7 nucleotides matching TRBD1. The CDR3 sequence is 16 residues long. The germline V gene encodes CDR1 SEHNR and CDR2 FQNEAQ (reference sequence). The CDR3 nucleotides read TGTTCCAGCAGCTCCATGGAGGGGGCCACTAATGAAAAACTGTTTTTT. Encoded protein: CSSSSMEGATNEKLFF.

This clone was detected a few times. The chain has TRBV27 and TRBJ1-6, with TRBD1 identical over 7 bases. Germline CDR1 MNHEY, CDR2 SMNVEV (reference sequence). The J segment lost 6 bases and the V segment lost 5 bases, leaving 4 bases of the junction unmatched. CDR3 length: 14 residues. CDR3 protein: CASSRDRSNSPLHF. DNA for the CDR3: TGTGCCAGCAGTCGGGACAGAAGTAATTCACCCCTCCACTTT.

The table lists this clone with a count of one. This chain joins TRBV11-1 and TRBJ2-3; D gene unclear. Germline V CDR1 and CDR2: SGHAT, FQDESV (reference sequence). The V gene lost 5 bases and the J gene lost 4 bases, with 10 bases spanning the gap. This CDR3 is built from 13 residues. The CDR3 DNA sequence: TGTGCCAGCAGCCTAGGTCCGGCAGATACGCAGTATTTT. Protein: CASSLGPADTQYF.

This rearrangement joins TRBV19 to TRBJ1-5, with 7 positions matching TRBD1. The CDR3 consists of 13 residues. Germline trimming cut 2 bases from V and 5 bases from J; bases unmatched to any gene: 0. Germline V lookup: CDR1 LNHDA, CDR2 SQIVND (reference sequence). DNA of the CDR3: TGTGCCAGTAGTATACAGGGGGATCAGCCCCAGCATTTT. It specifies CASSIQGDQPQHF.

This clone was found a few times. The V and J genes are TRBV10-3 and TRBJ2-3; 8 bases are shared with TRBD2. The CDR3 extends over 15 amino acids. Germline V CDR1 and CDR2: ENHRY, SYGVKD. Trimming cost V 3 bases and J 0 bases; bases outside gene matches: 2. CDR3 nucleotide sequence: TGTGCCATCAGTGATACTAGCGGAAGCACAGATACGCAGTATTTT. It encodes CAISDTSGSTDTQYF.

The chain carries TRBV5-1 and TRBJ2-7; 13 bases are a match to TRBD2. CDR3 length: 16 residues. V dropped 4 bases and J dropped 8; count of bases not matched to a gene: 12. Germline V gene data show CDR1 as SGHRS and CDR2 as YFSETQ. The CDR3 here is CASSPLGLAGEGKQYF. CDR3 in DNA: TGCGCCAGCAGCCCACTTGGACTAGCGGGGGAGGGGAAGCAGTACTTC.

The chain carries TRBV28 and TRBJ2-1; D is possibly TRBD1 (5 bases). Trimming removed 7 bases at V and 3 bases at J, with 7 bases between. The CDR3 consists of 12 residues. CDR1 MDHEN and CDR2 SYDVKM come from the germline V gene. This CDR3 reads CASTQGYNEQFF. The DNA of the CDR3 is TGTGCCAGCACTCAGGGCTACAATGAGCAGTTCTTC. Full variable domain (remainder filled in from reference TRBV28 and TRBJ2-1): DVKVTQSSRYLVKRTGEKVFLECVQDMDHENMFWYRQDPGLGLRLIYFSYDVKMKEKGDIPEGYSVSREKKERFSLILESASTNQTSMYLCASTQGYNEQFFGPGTRLTVL.

The genes are TRBV7-8 and TRBJ1-4; D not certain. CDR1 is SGHVS and CDR2 is FQNEAQ in the germline V gene. The CDR3 sequence is 15 residues long. Trimming removed 1 base from V and 5 bases from J, with 11 bases in between. The CDR3 here is CASSLERVPNEKLFF. The CDR3 nucleotides read TGTGCCAGCAGCTTAGAGAGGGTTCCGAATGAAAAACTGTTTTTT. Using reference TRBV7-8 and TRBJ1-4 for the parts outside the CDR3, the full variable domain is GAGVSQSPRYKVAKRGQDVALRCDPISGHVSLFWYQQALGQGPEFLTYFQNEAQLDKSGLPSDRFFAERPEGSVSTLKIQRTQQEDSAVYLCASSLERVPNEKLFFGSGTQLSVL.

The V call is TRBV15, the J call TRBJ1-3, with D perhaps TRBD1 (6 bases). The V end was cut by 3 bases, the J end by 3 bases, with 12 bases between. The CDR3 spans 15 residues. Germline V CDR1 and CDR2: LNHNV, YYDKDF (reference sequence). The CDR3, as DNA: TGTGCCACCAGCAGGGAACAGGGTTTTGGAAACACCATATATTTT. Amino acids: CATSREQGFGNTIYF.

The chain links TRBV2 to TRBJ2-1; 8 bases map to TRBD1. The CDR3 has 14 residues. V was clipped by 8 bases and J by 2 bases; unmatched bases: 5. Per germline, CDR1 SNHLY and CDR2 FYNNEI. CDR3 in amino acids: CASGRQGPYNEQFF. CDR3 nucleotides: TGTGCCAGCGGACGACAGGGGCCCTACAATGAGCAGTTCTTC.

The J gene is TRBJ2-1, the V gene TRBV7-5; TRBD2 was called by the table and not checked on the DNA. TRBV7-5 is labeled a pseudogene. CDR3 size: 21 residues. The CDR3 sequence is CVRSPPVGSGGPIRSYNEQFF. CDR3 bases: TGTGTCAGAAGCCCGCCGGTGGGTAGCGGGGGGCCCATACGGTCCTACAATGAGCAGTTCTTC.

V usage is TRBV4-2 and J usage is TRBJ1-6; the match to TRBD1 covers 11 bases. Trimming cost V 4 bases and J 10 bases; bases outside gene matches: 12. The CDR3 is 17 residues long. Germline assignment: CDR1 LGHNA and CDR2 YNFKEQ. The CDR3 reads CASSLNSGTGGLSPLHF. CDR3 bases: TGTGCCAGCAGCCTGAACTCCGGGACAGGGGGTTTGTCACCCCTCCACTTT.